This T cell receptor (beta chain) was sequenced during a study of neurological immune-mediated disorders. Stored at -80 C, 2 million PBMCs were the source of the unsorted libraries. The method for making cDNA was 5'RACE, and it used 10-nucleotide random UMIs. TCRdb analysed the 5' RACE reads with MiXCR anew, one entry per CDR3 protein. Of tens of thousands of distinct CDR3 sequences in the sample, 17% were seen once. This CDR3 has 15 residues. V shed 0 bases and J shed 5 bases, with 13 bases lying between them. Germline V gives CDR1 LNHNV, CDR2 YYDKDF (reference sequence). In this sample, this clonotype turned up many times.

The chain couples TRBV15 to TRBJ2-5; D is possibly TRBD2 (5 bases). The sample was PBMCs. The sequence was obtained from a woman in her thirties or forties in good health. This chain's CDR3 is CATSRDSGSRETQYF. CDR3 sequence (DNA): TGTGCCACCAGCAGAGATTCGGGGAGTAGGGAGACCCAGTACTTC.